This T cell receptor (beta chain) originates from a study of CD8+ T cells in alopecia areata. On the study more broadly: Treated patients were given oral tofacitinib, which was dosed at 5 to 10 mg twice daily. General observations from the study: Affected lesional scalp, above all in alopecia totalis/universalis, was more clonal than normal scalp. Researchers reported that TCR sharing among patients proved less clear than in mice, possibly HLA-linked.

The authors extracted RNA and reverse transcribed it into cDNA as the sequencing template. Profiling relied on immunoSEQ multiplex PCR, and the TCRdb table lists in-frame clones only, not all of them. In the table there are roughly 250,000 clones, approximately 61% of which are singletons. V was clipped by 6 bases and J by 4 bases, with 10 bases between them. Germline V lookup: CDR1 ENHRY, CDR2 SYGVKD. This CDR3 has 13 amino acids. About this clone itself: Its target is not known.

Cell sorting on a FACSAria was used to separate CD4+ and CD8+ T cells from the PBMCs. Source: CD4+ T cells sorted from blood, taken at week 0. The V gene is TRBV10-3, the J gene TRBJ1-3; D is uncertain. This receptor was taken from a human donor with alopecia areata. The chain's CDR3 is CAIRTIAGNTIYF. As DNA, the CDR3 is TGTGCCATCAGGACCATCGCCGGAAACACCATATATTTT.